The TCR beta chain under discussion was sequenced for a study of T-cell memory formation after mild COVID-19. The CDR3 runs 15 residues. V trimming: 4 bases; J trimming: 4 bases; junction bases outside the gene matches: 8. Per germline, CDR1 SGHKS and CDR2 YYEKEE (reference sequence). After 5'RACE with constant-segment primers, TCR alpha and TCR beta cDNA libraries carrying sample barcodes and UMIs were obtained. Each CDR3 protein is one row after TCRdb ran MiXCR on the 5' RACE reads. The table has about 430,000 distinct CDR3 sequences, approximately 24% seen once. The chain carries TRBV5-5 and TRBJ2-3, with 8 bases matching TRBD1. The clonotype originates from an adult woman who had mild COVID-19 (a few samples of this study predate the infection). Cell type and time point are not known. Sequenced material: PBMCs or a T cell subset sorted from them (not recorded which). Written as DNA, the CDR3 is TGTGCCAGCAGCGAGCCGGGACAGGAGGCAGATACGCAGTATTTT. The encoded protein is CASSEPGQEADTQYF.